This is a list of T cell receptor beta chains from one sample in a study of early T cells in non-severe SARS-CoV-2 infection. From the 5' RACE reads, TCRdb called clonotypes with MiXCR, one entry per CDR3 protein. The table lists just over 65,000 distinct CDR3 sequences, approximately 13% of them singletons. Specimen: whole blood. The receptors were gathered from an adult who was a healthcare worker with PCR-confirmed SARS-CoV-2 infection or an uninfected control (not recorded which). The CDR3 runs from the conserved cysteine through the conserved F or W. Each record gives: clone size, V gene, D gene, J gene, CDR3 length, CDR3 protein, CDR3 DNA. D genes are given only for firm matches. Size values are once, few and many counts, or a class for expanded clones, and some rows have none.

few	TRBV29-1	NA	TRBJ2-1	16	CSVEGLATSSYNEQFF	TGCAGCGTTGAGGGGCTAGCGACGAGCTCCTACAATGAGCAGTTCTTC
few	TRBV5-1	NA	TRBJ2-3	14	CASSPYGIGDTQYF	TGCGCCAGCAGCCCGTACGGGATCGGAGATACGCAGTATTTT
few	TRBV20-1	NA	TRBJ2-2	11	CSARDTGELFF	TGCAGTGCTAGAGACACCGGGGAGCTGTTTTTT
NA	TRBV7-9	NA	TRBJ1-1	14	CASSLEARNTEAFF	TGTGCCAGCAGCTTAGAGGCTAGGAACACTGAAGCTTTCTTT
many	TRBV5-1	TRBD1	TRBJ2-4	17	CASSRLGPTGEIDIQYF	TGCGCCAGCAGCAGACTAGGTCCGACAGGGGAGATAGACATTCAGTACTTC
many	TRBV14	NA	TRBJ2-4	15	CASSQDRQVGNIQYF	TGTGCCAGCAGCCAAGATCGGCAGGTTGGAAACATTCAGTACTTC
NA	TRBV6-2/TRBV6-3	NA	TRBJ2-3	16	CASSYSSSSLPDTQYF	TGTGCCAGCAGTTACTCGTCTAGTTCACTGCCAGATACGCAGTATTTT
few	TRBV20-1	TRBD2	TRBJ2-7	15	CSARAPGGRAHEQYF	TGCAGTGCTAGAGCCCCCGGCGGGAGGGCCCACGAGCAGTACTTC
NA	TRBV20-1	NA	TRBJ1-2	12	CSASGQAYGYTF	TGCAGTGCTAGCGGGCAGGCCTATGGCTACACCTTC
NA	TRBV5-1	TRBD2	TRBJ2-1	17	CASSLTGTSGSGNEQFF	TGCGCCAGCAGCCTTACCGGGACTAGCGGGAGTGGGAATGAGCAGTTCTTC
NA	TRBV4-1	NA	TRBJ2-1	17	CASSSQRSGRSYNEQFF	TGCGCCAGCAGCTCCCAAAGGTCGGGCCGCTCCTACAATGAGCAGTTCTTC
NA	TRBV28	NA	TRBJ2-2	14	CASRGTPNTGELFF	TGTGCCAGCAGGGGGACACCGAACACCGGGGAGCTGTTTTTT
few	TRBV15	NA	TRBJ2-7	17	CATSRDAGTWQGYEQYF	TGTGCCACCAGCAGAGATGCTGGAACCTGGCAGGGCTACGAGCAGTACTTC
many	TRBV27	NA	TRBJ1-2	16	CASSLSFSSRVYGYTF	TGTGCCAGCAGTTTATCGTTTTCATCCAGGGTCTATGGCTACACCTTC
many	TRBV11-2	NA	TRBJ1-3	17	CASSLGAGKFSGNTIYF	TGTGCCAGCAGCTTGGGGGCAGGGAAATTCTCTGGAAACACCATATATTTT
few	TRBV20-1	NA	TRBJ2-2	15	CSARTTIFDTGELFF	TGCAGTGCTAGAACTACCATTTTCGATACCGGGGAGCTGTTTTTT
NA	TRBV7-8	TRBD1	TRBJ2-1	14	CASSLPTGGNEQFF	TGTGCCAGCAGCTTACCGACAGGGGGCAATGAGCAGTTCTTC
few	TRBV7-2	NA	TRBJ2-2	14	CASSLGLGAGELFF	TGTGCCAGCAGCTTAGGTCTGGGGGCCGGGGAGCTGTTTTTT
NA	TRBV11-1	NA	TRBJ2-7	12	CASSLAGYEQYF	TGTGCCAGCAGCTTAGCAGGATACGAGCAGTACTTC
few	TRBV29-1	TRBD1	TRBJ2-7	13	CSAWDSQGSGQYF	TGCAGCGCTTGGGACAGCCAGGGTTCGGGGCAGTACTTC
few	TRBV29-1	TRBD1	TRBJ2-1	13	CSVFQGEGYEQFF	TGCAGCGTTTTCCAGGGGGAAGGCTATGAGCAGTTCTTC
many	TRBV2	NA	TRBJ2-2	13	CASKSTGTGELFF	TGTGCCAGCAAGTCAACTGGAACCGGGGAGCTGTTTTTT
NA	TRBV19	TRBD2	TRBJ2-1	14	CASVLAGGPNEQFF	TGTGCCAGTGTCCTAGCGGGAGGGCCGAACGAGCAGTTCTTC
many	TRBV19	TRBD2	TRBJ2-1	15	CASSIVASGFDEQFF	TGTGCCAGTAGTATTGTCGCTAGCGGGTTCGATGAGCAGTTCTTC
NA	TRBV7-2	TRBD2	TRBJ2-2	15	CASSLGLAAQGRLFF	TGTGCCAGCAGCTTGGGACTAGCGGCCCAAGGGAGACTGTTTTTT
NA	TRBV10-3	NA	TRBJ1-1	13	CAISALGVTEAFF	TGTGCCATCAGTGCCTTAGGGGTTACTGAAGCTTTCTTT
NA	TRBV12-3/TRBV12-4	NA	TRBJ2-7	14	CASSLGQISYEQYF	TGTGCCAGCAGTTTAGGGCAGATCTCCTACGAGCAGTACTTC
many	TRBV20-1	TRBD2	TRBJ2-3	16	CSARAAPGLAQDTQYF	TGCAGTGCTAGAGCCGCACCGGGACTAGCACAAGATACGCAGTATTTT
many	TRBV19	NA	TRBJ2-1	17	CASSIGGFGRHNNEQFF	TGTGCCAGTAGTATAGGAGGATTTGGGCGGCATAACAATGAGCAGTTCTTC
few	TRBV13	NA	TRBJ2-1	11	CASSLRGEQFF	TGTGCCAGCAGCTTAAGAGGGGAGCAGTTCTTC
NA	TRBV27	TRBD2	TRBJ2-2	16	CASSFTLAGGTGELFF	TGTGCCAGCAGTTTCACACTAGCGGGAGGCACCGGGGAGCTGTTTTTT
NA	TRBV11-2	TRBD1	TRBJ2-3	20	CASSFRGDRFSNSFTDTQYF	TGTGCCAGCAGCTTCCGAGGGGACAGGTTTTCGAACTCCTTCACAGATACGCAGTATTTT
NA	TRBV28	TRBD1	TRBJ2-4	16	CASSLPQGAAKNIQYF	TGTGCCAGCAGTTTGCCACAGGGGGCCGCCAAAAACATTCAGTACTTC
NA	TRBV24-1	TRBD1	TRBJ2-2	16	CATSGEGTGSTGELFF	TGTGCCACCAGTGGTGAAGGGACAGGGAGCACCGGGGAGCTGTTTTTT
NA	TRBV28	TRBD1	TRBJ2-1	13	CASKPHRGNEQFF	TGTGCCAGCAAACCTCACAGGGGCAATGAGCAGTTCTTC
NA	TRBV20-1	TRBD2	TRBJ2-7	13	CSARSSGAYEQYF	TGCAGTGCTAGGTCTAGCGGGGCTTACGAGCAGTACTTC
many	TRBV5-4	NA	TRBJ1-6	15	CASSLGGSYNSPLHF	TGTGCCAGCAGCTTGGGGGGCTCCTATAATTCACCCCTCCACTTT
NA	TRBV28	NA	TRBJ1-2	16	CASSLNSDLPNYGYTF	TGTGCCAGCAGTTTAAACTCTGACCTACCCAACTATGGCTACACCTTC
NA	TRBV11-2	NA	TRBJ1-4	15	CASSLDPRVEEKLFF	TGTGCCAGCAGCTTAGATCCCAGGGTTGAAGAAAAACTGTTTTTT
NA	TRBV20-1	TRBD2	TRBJ2-1	15	CSAPVPSGRGNEQFF	TGCAGTGCCCCGGTCCCTAGCGGGAGAGGCAATGAGCAGTTCTTC
few	TRBV6-1	NA	TRBJ1-2	12	CASSERVYGYTF	TGTGCCAGCAGTGAAAGAGTCTATGGCTACACCTTC
NA	TRBV20-1	NA	TRBJ2-6	15	CSAQTGGSGANVLTF	TGCAGTGCCCAGACTGGAGGCTCTGGGGCCAACGTCCTGACTTTC
few	TRBV18	TRBD2	TRBJ2-3	17	CASSPRPSGPLTDTQYF	TGTGCCAGCTCACCACGTCCTAGCGGGCCTCTCACAGATACGCAGTATTTT
many	TRBV11-2	TRBD1	TRBJ2-1	15	CASSSGTGIRNEQFF	TGTGCCAGCAGCTCCGGGACAGGGATAAGAAATGAGCAGTTCTTC
few	TRBV6-6	NA	TRBJ2-1	15	CASRIDLSSYNEQFF	TGTGCCAGCAGGATCGACCTAAGCTCCTACAATGAGCAGTTCTTC
NA	TRBV19	NA	TRBJ2-2	14	CASLPAGQTGELFF	TGTGCCAGTCTTCCCGCGGGACAGACCGGGGAGCTGTTTTTT
NA	TRBV29-1	TRBD1	TRBJ1-1	14	CSAGQGKGHTEAFF	TGCAGCGCTGGACAGGGGAAAGGGCACACTGAAGCTTTCTTT
NA	TRBV20-1	NA	TRBJ2-7	13	CSARRSSVHEQYF	TGCAGTGCTCGCAGGTCTAGCGTCCACGAGCAGTACTTC
many	TRBV2	NA	TRBJ1-5	13	CASSVYSNQPQHF	TGTGCCAGCAGTGTATATAGCAATCAGCCCCAGCATTTT
many	TRBV28	TRBD1	TRBJ2-7	15	CASSLYPGDSFEQYF	TGTGCCAGCAGTTTATACCCTGGGGACAGCTTCGAGCAGTACTTC
NA	TRBV29-1	TRBD1	TRBJ2-3	15	CSVGIGQGRTDTQYF	TGCAGCGTTGGGATAGGACAGGGGAGGACAGATACGCAGTATTTT
many	TRBV4-3	NA	TRBJ2-6	16	CASSQDWDSGANVLTF	TGCGCCAGCAGCCAAGATTGGGACTCTGGGGCCAACGTCCTGACTTTC
few	TRBV28	NA	TRBJ1-6	15	CASSFGRVNQSPLHF	TGTGCCAGCAGTTTCGGCAGGGTTAATCAATCACCCCTCCACTTT
NA	TRBV6-5	NA	TRBJ1-4	13	CASSWKANEKLFF	TGTGCCAGCAGTTGGAAGGCCAATGAAAAACTGTTTTTT
many	TRBV28	NA	TRBJ2-7	14	CASLGRRGAYEQYF	TGTGCCTCCCTGGGGCGGAGAGGGGCCTACGAGCAGTACTTC
NA	TRBV3-1	NA	TRBJ2-7	15	CASSQESLREYEQYF	TGTGCCAGCAGCCAAGAATCCCTCAGGGAGTACGAGCAGTACTTC
few	TRBV29-1	TRBD2	TRBJ2-3	13	CSGGLASWDTQYF	TGCAGCGGGGGACTAGCAAGTTGGGATACGCAGTATTTT